This TCR beta chain appears in the sequencing data of a study of shared clonotypes between healthy human individuals. This clone appeared a single time. The same CDR3 also results from other DNA sequences found in this sample. Sequencing used immunoSEQ multiplex PCR; TCRdb keeps in-frame clones, though not all of them. The sample carries fewer than 600,000 clones, 75% to 85% recorded once. V dropped 0 bases and J dropped 0 bases, with 6 bases sitting between them. The CDR3 contains 14 residues. Germline CDR1 is GTSNPN and CDR2 is SVGIG (reference sequence). This receptor was obtained from a woman in her forties in good health. Some clones in this sample may be carry-over from other donors' samples. The chain employs TRBV30 and TRBJ1-3; D gene ambiguous. The specimen was PBMCs. The CDR3 here is CAWSVGDSGNTIYF. In DNA, the CDR3 is TGTGCCTGGAGTGTCGGCGACTCTGGAAACACCATATATTTT. The full variable domain, rest sourced from reference TRBV30 and TRBJ1-3, is SQTIHQWPATLVQPVGSPLSLECTVEGTSNPNLYWYRQAAGRGLQLLFYSVGIGQISSEVPQNLSASRPQDRQFILSSKKLLLSDSGFYLCAWSVGDSGNTIYFGEGSWLTVV.